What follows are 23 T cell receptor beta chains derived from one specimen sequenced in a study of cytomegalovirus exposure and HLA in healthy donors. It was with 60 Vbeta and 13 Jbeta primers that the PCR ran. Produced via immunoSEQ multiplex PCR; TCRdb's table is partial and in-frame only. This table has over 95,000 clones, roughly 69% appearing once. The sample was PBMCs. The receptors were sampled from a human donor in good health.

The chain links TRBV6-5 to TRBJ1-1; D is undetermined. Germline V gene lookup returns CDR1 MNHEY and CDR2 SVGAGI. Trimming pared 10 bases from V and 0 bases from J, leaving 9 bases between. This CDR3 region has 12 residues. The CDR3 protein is CATNNLNTEAFF. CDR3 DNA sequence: TGTGCCACCAACAACCTGAACACTGAAGCTTTCTTT.

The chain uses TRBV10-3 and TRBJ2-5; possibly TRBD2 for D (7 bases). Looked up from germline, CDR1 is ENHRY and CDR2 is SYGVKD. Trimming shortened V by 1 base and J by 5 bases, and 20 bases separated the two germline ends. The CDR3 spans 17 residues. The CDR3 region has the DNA TGTGCCATCAGTGAGTTCCCCAGAGGGGGGGAGGACGAGACCCAGTACTTC. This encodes CAISEFPRGGEDETQYF.

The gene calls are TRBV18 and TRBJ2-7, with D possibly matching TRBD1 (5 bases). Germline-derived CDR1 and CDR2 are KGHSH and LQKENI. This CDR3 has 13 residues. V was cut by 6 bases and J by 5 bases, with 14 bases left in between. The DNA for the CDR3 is TGTGCCAGCTCTCGCAGGGATATCAACGAGCAGTACTTC. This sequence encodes CASSRRDINEQYF.

CDR3 residues: CASSYQGTGYGYTF. The CDR3 DNA is TGTGCCAGCAGTTACCAGGGGACGGGCTATGGCTACACCTTC. V is TRBV6-5 and J is TRBJ1-2; possible D gene TRBD1, 6 bases. This CDR3 has 14 residues. Germline CDR1 and CDR2: MNHEY and SVGAGI. The V gene lost 2 bases and the J gene lost 4 bases, with 11 bases spanning the gap.

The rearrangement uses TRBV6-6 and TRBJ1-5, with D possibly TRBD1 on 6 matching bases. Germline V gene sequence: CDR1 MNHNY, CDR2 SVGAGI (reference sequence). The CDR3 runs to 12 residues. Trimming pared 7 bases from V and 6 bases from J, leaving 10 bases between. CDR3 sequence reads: CASTGGSQPQHF. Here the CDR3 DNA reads TGTGCCAGCACGGGGGGCAGTCAGCCCCAGCATTTT.

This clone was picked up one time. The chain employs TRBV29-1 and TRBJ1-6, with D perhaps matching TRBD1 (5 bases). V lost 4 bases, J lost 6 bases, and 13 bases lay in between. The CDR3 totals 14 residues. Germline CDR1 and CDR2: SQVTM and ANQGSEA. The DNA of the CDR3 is TGCAGCGTTGCCGCCGGGGGGAGTAATTCACCCCTCCACTTT. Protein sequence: CSVAAGGSNSPLHF.

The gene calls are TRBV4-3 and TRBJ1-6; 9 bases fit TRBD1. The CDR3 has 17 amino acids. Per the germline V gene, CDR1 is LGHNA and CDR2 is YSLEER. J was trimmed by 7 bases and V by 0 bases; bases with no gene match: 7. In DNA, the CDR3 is TGCGCCAGCAGCCAAGAGGCTTCCGGGACAGGGAATTCACCCCTCCACTTT. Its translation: CASSQEASGTGNSPLHF.

As DNA, the CDR3 is TGCAGTGCTAGTCGACAGGGGGAAGCTTTCTTT. Its protein is CSASRQGEAFF. V is TRBV20-1 and J is TRBJ1-1, with TRBD1 identical over 8 bases. The CDR3 has 11 amino acids. Looked up from germline, CDR1 is DFQATT and CDR2 is SNEGSKA (reference sequence). V lost 3 bases and J lost 8; bases outside the gene matches: 2.

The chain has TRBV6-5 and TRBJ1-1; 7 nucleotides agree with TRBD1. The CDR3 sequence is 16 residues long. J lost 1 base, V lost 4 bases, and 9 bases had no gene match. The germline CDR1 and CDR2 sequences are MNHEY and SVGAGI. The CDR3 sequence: CASSSPTTGKNTEAFF. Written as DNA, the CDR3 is TGTGCCAGCAGTTCCCCGACGACAGGGAAGAACACTGAAGCTTTCTTT.

CDR3 sequence reads: CAISVGTSGRDEQFF. The CDR3 DNA reads as TGTGCCATCAGTGTGGGGACTAGCGGGAGGGATGAGCAGTTCTTC. The rearrangement joins TRBV10-3 to TRBJ2-1; TRBD2 matches 16 bases. V trimming: 4 bases; J trimming: 8 bases; junction bases outside the gene matches: 2. From germline, CDR1 is ENHRY and CDR2 SYGVKD. The CDR3 is 15 amino acids.

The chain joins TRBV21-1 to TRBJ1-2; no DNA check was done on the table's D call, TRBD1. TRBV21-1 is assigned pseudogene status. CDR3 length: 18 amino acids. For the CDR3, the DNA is TGTGCCAGCAGCACGGACAAGGGTGGAACAGGAACTAACTATGGCTACACCTTC. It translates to CASSTDKGGTGTNYGYTF.

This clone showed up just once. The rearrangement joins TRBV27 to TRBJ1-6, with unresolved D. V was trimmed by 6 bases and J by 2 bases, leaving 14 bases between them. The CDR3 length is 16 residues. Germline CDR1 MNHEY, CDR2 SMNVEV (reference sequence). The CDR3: CASSPRSGAYNSPLHF. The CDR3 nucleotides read TGTGCCAGCAGCCCCCGATCAGGCGCCTATAATTCACCCCTCCACTTT.

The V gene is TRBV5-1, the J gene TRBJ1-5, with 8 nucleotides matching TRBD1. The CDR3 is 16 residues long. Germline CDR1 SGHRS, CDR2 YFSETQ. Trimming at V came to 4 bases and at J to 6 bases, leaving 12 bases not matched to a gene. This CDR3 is CASSPTGTGFTQPQHF. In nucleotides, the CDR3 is TGCGCCAGCAGCCCTACCGGGACAGGCTTTACTCAGCCCCAGCATTTT.

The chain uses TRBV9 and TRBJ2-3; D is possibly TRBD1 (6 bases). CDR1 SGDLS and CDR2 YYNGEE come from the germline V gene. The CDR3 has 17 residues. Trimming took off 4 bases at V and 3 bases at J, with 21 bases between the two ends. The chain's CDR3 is CASSSGALPLGTDTQYF. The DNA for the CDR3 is TGTGCCAGCAGCTCAGGGGCCCTCCCGTTAGGGACAGATACGCAGTATTTT. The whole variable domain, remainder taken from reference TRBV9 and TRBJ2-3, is DSGVTQTPKHLITATGQRVTLRCSPRSGDLSVYWYQQSLDQGLQFLIQYYNGEERAKGNILERFSAQQFPDLHSELNLSSLELGDSALYFCASSSGALPLGTDTQYFGPGTRLTVL.

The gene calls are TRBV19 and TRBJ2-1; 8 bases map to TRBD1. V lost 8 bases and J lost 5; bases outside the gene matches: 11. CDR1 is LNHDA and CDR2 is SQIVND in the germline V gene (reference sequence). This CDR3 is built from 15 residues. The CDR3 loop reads CASGSTGAWNNEQFF. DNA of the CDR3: TGTGCCAGTGGTTCGACAGGGGCCTGGAACAATGAGCAGTTCTTC. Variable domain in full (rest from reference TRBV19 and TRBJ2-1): DGGITQSPKYLFRKEGQNVTLSCEQNLNHDAMYWYRQDPGQGLRLIYYSQIVNDFQKGDIAEGYSVSREKKESFPLTVTSAQKNPTAFYLCASGSTGAWNNEQFFGPGTRLTVL.

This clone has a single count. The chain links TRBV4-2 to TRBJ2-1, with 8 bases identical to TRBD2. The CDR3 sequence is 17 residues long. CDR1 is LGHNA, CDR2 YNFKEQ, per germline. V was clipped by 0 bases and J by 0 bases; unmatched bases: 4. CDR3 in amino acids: CASSQDFAGGSYNEQFF. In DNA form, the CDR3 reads TGTGCCAGCAGCCAAGATTTCGCGGGAGGCTCCTACAATGAGCAGTTCTTC.

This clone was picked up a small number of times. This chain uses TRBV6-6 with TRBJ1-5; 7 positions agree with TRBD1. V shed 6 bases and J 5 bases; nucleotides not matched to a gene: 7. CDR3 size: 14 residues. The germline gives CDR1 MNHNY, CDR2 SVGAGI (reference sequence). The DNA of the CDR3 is TGTGCCAGCAGCATAGGACAGGTAGATCAGCCCCAGCATTTT. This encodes CASSIGQVDQPQHF.

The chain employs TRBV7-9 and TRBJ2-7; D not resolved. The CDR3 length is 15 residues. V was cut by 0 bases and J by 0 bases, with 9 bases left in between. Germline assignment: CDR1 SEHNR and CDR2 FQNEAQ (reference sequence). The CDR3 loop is CASSLANSISYEQYF. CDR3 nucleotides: TGTGCCAGCAGCTTAGCCAACAGCATCTCCTACGAGCAGTACTTC.

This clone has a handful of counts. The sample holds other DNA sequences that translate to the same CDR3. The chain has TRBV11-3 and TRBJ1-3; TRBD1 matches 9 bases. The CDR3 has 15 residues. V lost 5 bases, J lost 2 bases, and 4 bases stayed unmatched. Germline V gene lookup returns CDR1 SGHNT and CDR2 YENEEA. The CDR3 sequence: CASSPGQGPGNTIYF. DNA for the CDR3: TGTGCCAGCAGCCCCGGACAGGGGCCTGGAAACACCATATATTTT.

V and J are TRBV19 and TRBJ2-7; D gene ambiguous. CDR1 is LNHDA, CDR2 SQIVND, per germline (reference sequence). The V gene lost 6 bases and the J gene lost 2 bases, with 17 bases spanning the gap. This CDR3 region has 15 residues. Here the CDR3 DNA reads TGTGCCAGTAGCCCCTACGTAAACTCCCCCTACGAGCAGTACTTC. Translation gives CASSPYVNSPYEQYF.

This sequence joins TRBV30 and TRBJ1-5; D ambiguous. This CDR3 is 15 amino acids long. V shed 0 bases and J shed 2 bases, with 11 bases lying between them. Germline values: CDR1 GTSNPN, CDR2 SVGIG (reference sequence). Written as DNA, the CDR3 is TGTGCCTGGAGTGTACGAGGGAAAGGCAATCAGCCCCAGCATTTT. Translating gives CAWSVRGKGNQPQHF.

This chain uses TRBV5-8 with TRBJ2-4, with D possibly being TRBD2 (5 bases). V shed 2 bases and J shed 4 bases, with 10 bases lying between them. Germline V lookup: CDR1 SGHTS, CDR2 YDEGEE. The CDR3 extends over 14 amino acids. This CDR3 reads CASSFTGLKNIQYF. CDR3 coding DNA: TGTGCCAGCAGCTTTACCGGACTGAAAAACATTCAGTACTTC.

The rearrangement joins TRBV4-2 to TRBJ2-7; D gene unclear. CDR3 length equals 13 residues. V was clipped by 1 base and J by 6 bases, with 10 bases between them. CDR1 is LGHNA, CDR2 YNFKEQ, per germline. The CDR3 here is CASSQGFRGEQYF. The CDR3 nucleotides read TGTGCCAGCAGCCAAGGGTTCAGAGGCGAGCAGTACTTC.